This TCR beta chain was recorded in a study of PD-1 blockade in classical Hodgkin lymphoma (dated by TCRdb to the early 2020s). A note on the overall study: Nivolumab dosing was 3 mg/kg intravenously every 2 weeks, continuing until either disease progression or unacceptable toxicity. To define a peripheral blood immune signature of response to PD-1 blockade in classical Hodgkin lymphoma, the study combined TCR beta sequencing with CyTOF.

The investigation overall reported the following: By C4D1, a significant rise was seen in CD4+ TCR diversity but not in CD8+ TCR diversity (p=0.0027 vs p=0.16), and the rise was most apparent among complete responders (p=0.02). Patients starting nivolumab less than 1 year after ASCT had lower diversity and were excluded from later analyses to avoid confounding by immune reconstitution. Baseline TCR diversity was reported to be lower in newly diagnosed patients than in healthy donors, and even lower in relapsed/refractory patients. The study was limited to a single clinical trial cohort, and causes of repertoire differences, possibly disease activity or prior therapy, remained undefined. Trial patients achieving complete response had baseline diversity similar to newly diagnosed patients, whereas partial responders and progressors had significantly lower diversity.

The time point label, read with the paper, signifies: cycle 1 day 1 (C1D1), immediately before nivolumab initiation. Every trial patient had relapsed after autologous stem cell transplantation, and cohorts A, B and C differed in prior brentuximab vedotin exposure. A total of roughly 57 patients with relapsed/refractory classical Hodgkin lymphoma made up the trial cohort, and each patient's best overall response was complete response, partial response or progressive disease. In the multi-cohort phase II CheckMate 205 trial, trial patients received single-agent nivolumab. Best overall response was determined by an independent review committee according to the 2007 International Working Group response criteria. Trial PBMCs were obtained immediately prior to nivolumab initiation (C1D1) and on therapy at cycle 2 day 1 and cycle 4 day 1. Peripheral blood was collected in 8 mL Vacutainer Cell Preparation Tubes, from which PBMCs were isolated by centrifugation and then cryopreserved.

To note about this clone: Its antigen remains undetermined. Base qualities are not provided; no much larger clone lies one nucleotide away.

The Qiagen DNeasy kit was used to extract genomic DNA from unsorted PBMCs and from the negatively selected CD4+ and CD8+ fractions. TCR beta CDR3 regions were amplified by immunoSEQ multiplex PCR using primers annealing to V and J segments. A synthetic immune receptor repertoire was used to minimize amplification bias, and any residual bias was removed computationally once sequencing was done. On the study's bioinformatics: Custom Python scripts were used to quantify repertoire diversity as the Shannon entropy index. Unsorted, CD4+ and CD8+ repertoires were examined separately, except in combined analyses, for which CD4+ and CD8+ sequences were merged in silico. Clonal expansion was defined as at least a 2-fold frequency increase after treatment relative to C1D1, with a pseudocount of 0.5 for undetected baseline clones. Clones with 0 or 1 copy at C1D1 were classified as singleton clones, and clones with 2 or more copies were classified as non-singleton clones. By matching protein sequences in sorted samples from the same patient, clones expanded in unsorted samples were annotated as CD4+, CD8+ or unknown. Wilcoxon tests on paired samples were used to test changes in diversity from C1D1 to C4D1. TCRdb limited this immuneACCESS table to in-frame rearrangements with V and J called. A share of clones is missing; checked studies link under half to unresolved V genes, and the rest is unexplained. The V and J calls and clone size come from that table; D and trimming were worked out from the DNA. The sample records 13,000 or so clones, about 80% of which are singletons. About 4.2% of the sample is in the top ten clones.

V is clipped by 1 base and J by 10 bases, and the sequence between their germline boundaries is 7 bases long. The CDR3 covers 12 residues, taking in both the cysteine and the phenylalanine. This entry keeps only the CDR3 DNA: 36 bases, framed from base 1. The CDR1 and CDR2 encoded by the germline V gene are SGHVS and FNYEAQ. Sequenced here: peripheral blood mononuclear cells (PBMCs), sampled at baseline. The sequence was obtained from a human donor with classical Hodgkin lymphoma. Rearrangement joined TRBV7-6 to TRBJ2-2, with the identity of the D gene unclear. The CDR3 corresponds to CASSLGPSELFF. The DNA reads TGTGCCAGCAGCTTAGGCCCCTCGGAGCTGTTTTTT.